Below, 29 T cell receptor beta chains from the same sample are listed, as sequenced in a study of T cell responses to AZD1222 COVID-19 vaccine (dated by TCRdb to 2020 to 2022). Library preparation was by the immunoSEQ multiplex PCR assay. In TCRdb, the immuneACCESS table is reduced to in-frame sequences with V and J assigned. These tables do not hold every clone; where another copy was compared, an unresolved V gene accounts for under half, and the others remain unexplained. This sample holds about 140,000 clones; around nine tenths were observed only once. The biggest ten clones account for 1.7% of the sample. Read against the paper, the sample's time point label means: baseline before first vaccination. The sequenced sample was peripheral blood, obtained on day 0 of AZD1222 vaccination. Receptors originate from an adult in good health.

The J gene is TRBJ1-1, the V gene TRBV30; no clear D. Germline CDR1 reads GTSNPN; CDR2 reads SVGIG (reference sequence). The length of the CDR3 is 12 residues. V lost 5 bases, J lost 0 bases, and 7 bases lay in between. CDR3 loop: CAWARLNTEAFF. The CDR3 DNA follows: TGTGCCTGGGCCAGACTGAACACTGAAGCTTTCTTT.

In its sample, this clone was seen a few times. The genes are TRBV5-1 and TRBJ2-1; D gene unclear. The CDR3 covers 14 residues. Germline V gene sequence: CDR1 SGHRS, CDR2 YFSETQ. Between the trimmed V and J ends, which lost 0 bases and 4 bases, there was a span of 8 bases. This CDR3 reads CASSLEAAYNEQFF. The CDR3 coding sequence is TGCGCCAGCAGCTTGGAGGCAGCTTACAATGAGCAGTTCTTC.

The rearrangement links TRBV7-8 to TRBJ1-5; D is unresolved. Deletions cut 0 bases from V and 5 bases from J, with 8 bases between. Looked up from germline, CDR1 is SGHVS and CDR2 is FQNEAQ. The CDR3 spans 14 residues. The CDR3 here is CASSLARPDQPQHF. The CDR3 DNA sequence: TGTGCCAGCAGCTTAGCTCGACCAGATCAGCCCCAGCATTTT.

This chain connects TRBV5-1 to TRBJ2-7; 9 bases agree with TRBD1. This CDR3 region has 15 residues. The V gene end was trimmed by 4 bases and the J gene end by 2 bases; junction bases not matched to a gene: 7. CDR1 and CDR2 (germline): SGHRS, YFSETQ. CDR3 protein: CASSRPGTGPYEQYF. CDR3 DNA sequence: TGCGCCAGCAGCAGACCCGGGACAGGGCCCTACGAGCAGTACTTC.

This clone is a singleton in its sample. J is TRBJ1-1 and V is TRBV29-1; D possibly corresponds to TRBD1 (5 bases). The CDR3 consists of 14 residues. V was pared by 6 bases and J by 1 base, with 15 bases between. CDR1 is SQVTM, CDR2 ANQGSEA, per germline. The CDR3 loop reads CSVAGSSSNTEAFF. The CDR3 nucleotides read TGCAGCGTGGCAGGGTCATCATCGAACACTGAAGCTTTCTTT.

This clone showed up just once. The gene calls are TRBV7-9 and TRBJ1-1; 7 bases are a match to TRBD1. The CDR3 covers 12 residues. Trimming removed 6 bases from V and 10 bases from J; junction bases left unmatched: 8. Germline loops: CDR1 SEHNR, CDR2 FQNEAQ (reference sequence). The DNA of the CDR3 is TGTGCCAGCAGTCTAGAGGGGGCGGGAGCTTTCTTT. It is translated as CASSLEGAGAFF.

The chain employs TRBV6-1 and TRBJ1-3, with TRBD1 matching 12 bases. Germline CDR1 reads MNHNS; CDR2 reads SASEGT. V shed 2 bases and J 3 bases; nucleotides not matched to a gene: 8. The CDR3 contains 18 residues. The DNA for the CDR3 is TGTGCCAGCAGTGAATTGGGGACAGGGGGCATATTTGGAAACACCATATATTTT. Translating it yields CASSELGTGGIFGNTIYF.

The chain recombines TRBV7-3 with TRBJ1-1; no definite D call. Germline loops: CDR1 SGHTA, CDR2 FQGTGA. V lost 5 bases and J 5 bases, leaving 18 bases between the germline ends. The CDR3 has 15 residues. CDR3 DNA: TGTGCCAGCAGCCCTGGACGGAATGACGGTACTGAAGCTTTCTTT. It yields the protein CASSPGRNDGTEAFF.

The chain couples TRBV6-1 to TRBJ1-1, with D possibly matching TRBD1 (6 bases). The CDR3 extends over 14 amino acids. V was pared by 3 bases and J by 10 bases, with 18 bases between. Germline CDR1 MNHNS, CDR2 SASEGT. The CDR3 region has the DNA TGTGCCAGCAGTGACCCGGACAGCGGGGTCCGAGCTTTCTTT. This translates into CASSDPDSGVRAFF.

The gene calls are TRBV5-5 and TRBJ1-5; 7 nucleotides agree with TRBD1. The germline V gene encodes CDR1 SGHKS and CDR2 YYEKEE (reference sequence). The CDR3 loop spans 17 amino acids. V shed 0 bases, J shed 2 bases, and the junction held 8 bases outside the gene matches. In nucleotides, the CDR3 is TGTGCCAGCAGCTTGGAGAAAACAGGGACAGGCAATCAGCCCCAGCATTTT. Amino acids: CASSLEKTGTGNQPQHF.

J is TRBJ2-6 and V is TRBV11-2; D gene ambiguous. Germline CDR1 is SGHAT and CDR2 is FQNNGV. Deletions cut 1 base from V and 0 bases from J, with 7 bases between. The CDR3 has 16 residues. DNA of the CDR3: TGTGCCAGCAGCTTAGGCCTCTTCTCTGGGGCCAACGTCCTGACTTTC. The encoded protein is CASSLGLFSGANVLTF.

The rearrangement links TRBV15 to TRBJ1-5; TRBD1 agrees at 9 bases. Trimming removed 0 bases from V and 9 bases from J; junction bases left unmatched: 9. CDR3 length: 16 residues. Germline assignment: CDR1 LNHNV and CDR2 YYDKDF (reference sequence). The CDR3 nucleotides read TGTGCCACCAGCAGAGATTGGGACAGGGAAATCATGCCCCAGCATTTT. It specifies CATSRDWDREIMPQHF. The full variable domain, its missing parts supplied by reference TRBV15 and TRBJ1-5, is DAMVIQNPRYQVTQFGKPVTLSCSQTLNHNVMYWYQQKSSQAPKLLFHYYDKDFNNEADTPDNFQSRRPNTSFCFLDIRSPGLGDTAMYLCATSRDWDREIMPQHFGDGTRLSIL.

CDR3 sequence (DNA): TGTGCCAGCTCACCTGAGCGCGACAGGGTTGGCTACACCTTC. Translated, it gives CASSPERDRVGYTF. V gene TRBV18 combines with J gene TRBJ1-2; 7 bases align to TRBD1. V shed 3 bases and J 7 bases; nucleotides not matched to a gene: 8. The CDR3 has 14 amino acids. The V gene's germline CDR1 is KGHSH and CDR2 LQKENI.

The V and J genes are TRBV27 and TRBJ2-1; TRBD1 is a possible D gene (5 bases). CDR1 is MNHEY and CDR2 is SMNVEV in the germline V gene (reference sequence). V was trimmed by 4 bases and J by 8 bases, leaving 15 bases between them. The CDR3 spans 14 residues. As DNA, the CDR3 is TGTGCCAGCAGTTATACGCCAGGGTTTGATGAGCAGTTCTTC. Its protein product is CASSYTPGFDEQFF.

Only one count was recorded for this clone. The chain joins TRBV6-5 to TRBJ1-2; D may be TRBD1 (6 bases). Trimming removed 7 bases from V and 4 bases from J, with 13 bases in between. The CDR3 sequence is 13 residues long. Germline CDR1 is MNHEY and CDR2 is SVGAGI. The DNA of the CDR3 is TGTGCCAGCACTCCGACAGGCTTCTATGGCTACACCTTC. Translating it yields CASTPTGFYGYTF.

The V call is TRBV4-1, the J call TRBJ1-6; TRBD1 aligns across 10 bases. This CDR3 is 18 amino acids long. The V segment lost 2 bases and the J segment 8 bases; nucleotides outside the gene matches: 12. Germline V gene data show CDR1 as MGHRA and CDR2 as YSYEKL. The CDR3 is CASSQFPRQGARYSPLHF. In DNA, the CDR3 is TGCGCCAGCAGCCAATTCCCCCGACAGGGGGCACGGTATTCACCCCTCCACTTT.

The chain couples TRBV29-1 to TRBJ2-7, with D unclear. Deletions cut 2 bases from V and 2 bases from J, with 13 bases between. This CDR3 is 14 amino acids long. The germline gives CDR1 SQVTM, CDR2 ANQGSEA. CDR3 in amino acids: CSVELGLRPYEQYF. The CDR3 nucleotides are TGCAGCGTTGAATTGGGCTTACGGCCCTACGAGCAGTACTTC.

The genes are TRBV4-1 and TRBJ1-2; D is ambiguous. Trimming pared 0 bases from V and 13 bases from J, leaving 21 bases between. CDR1 MGHRA and CDR2 YSYEKL come from the germline V gene. The CDR3 loop spans 15 amino acids. The CDR3 sequence: CASSQEASSYIGSTF. The CDR3 DNA is TGCGCCAGCAGCCAAGAGGCCAGTTCCTATATCGGGTCCACCTTC.

Only one count was recorded for this clone. The chain carries TRBV14 and TRBJ2-1; 12 positions agree with TRBD2. CDR1 is SGHDN, CDR2 FVKESK, per germline. The CDR3 spans 16 residues. J gave up 10 bases and V 2 bases, and 9 bases lay outside the gene matches. CDR3 loop: CASSQRGASGRGEQFF. DNA of the CDR3: TGTGCCAGCAGCCAACGGGGTGCTAGCGGGAGGGGCGAGCAGTTCTTC.

This sequence joins TRBV19 and TRBJ2-7; D unresolved. CDR3 length: 14 amino acids. The V gene lost 6 bases and the J gene lost 6 bases, with 18 bases spanning the gap. Per germline, CDR1 LNHDA and CDR2 SQIVND (reference sequence). CDR3 sequence (DNA): TGTGCCAGTAGCCCCTCTCGCACGGCCTCCGAGCAGTACTTC. Translating it yields CASSPSRTASEQYF.

The chain is built from TRBV28 and TRBJ1-5; a weak D match, TRBD1 (5 bases). CDR3 length: 13 amino acids. The ends were cut back, 8 bases at V and 9 bases at J, with 17 bases in the middle. From germline, CDR1 is MDHEN and CDR2 SYDVKM. CDR3 protein: CASGSEGDRPQHF. The CDR3 region has the DNA TGTGCCAGCGGCTCCGAAGGGGATCGGCCCCAGCATTTT.

This chain uses TRBV2 with TRBJ2-3; TRBD2 agrees at 11 bases. V dropped 7 bases and J dropped 4; count of bases not matched to a gene: 4. CDR1 is SNHLY and CDR2 is FYNNEI in the germline V gene. This CDR3 is built from 14 residues. The CDR3 is CASTGLAVSDTQYF. CDR3 sequence (DNA): TGTGCCAGCACGGGACTAGCGGTCTCAGATACGCAGTATTTT.

The V and J genes are TRBV5-1 and TRBJ1-6; D call uncertain. The CDR3 is 12 amino acids. Per the germline V gene, CDR1 is SGHRS and CDR2 is YFSETQ. V lost 3 bases, J lost 15 bases, and 13 bases lay in between. CDR3 coding DNA: TGCGCCAGCAGCTCCTCGGCTGGGCGCCTCCACTTT. Its protein product is CASSSSAGRLHF. Together with reference TRBV5-1 and TRBJ1-6, the CDR3 gives the full variable domain: KAGVTQTPRYLIKTRGQQVTLSCSPISGHRSVSWYQQTPGQGLQFLFEYFSETQRNKGNFPGRFSGRQFSNSRSEMNVSTLELGDSALYLCASSSSAGRLHFGNGTRLTVT.

The chain recombines TRBV2 with TRBJ2-7; 7 nucleotides line up with TRBD1. V lost 4 bases and J lost 3; bases outside the gene matches: 6. This CDR3 comprises 14 residues. Germline loops: CDR1 SNHLY, CDR2 FYNNEI. For the CDR3, the DNA is TGTGCCAGCAGTGGACAGGGTTCCTTCTACGAGCAGTACTTC. It is translated as CASSGQGSFYEQYF.

The V gene is TRBV28, the J gene TRBJ1-1, with a possible D match to TRBD1 (5 bases). The germline gives CDR1 MDHEN, CDR2 SYDVKM. CDR3 length equals 19 residues. The V end lost 5 bases, the J end lost 1 base, and 26 bases lay between the germline ends. The CDR3 reads CASSPYPLFMTAENTEAFF. The DNA for the CDR3 is TGTGCCAGCAGTCCCTACCCTCTTTTTATGACAGCAGAGAACACTGAAGCTTTCTTT.

The chain recombines TRBV21-1 with TRBJ2-2; TRBD2 is taken as the D call from the table, unchecked against the DNA. TRBV21-1 is described as a pseudogene. CDR3 size: 18 residues. For the CDR3, the DNA is TGTGCCAGCAGCAAGGGACTAGCGGGAGGGCCGTACACCGGGGAGCTGTTTTTT. Encoded protein: CASSKGLAGGPYTGELFF.

The chain joins TRBV2 to TRBJ1-6; D gene uncertain. Trimming shortened V by 3 bases and J by 5 bases, and 5 bases separated the two germline ends. From germline, CDR1 is SNHLY and CDR2 FYNNEI. The CDR3 runs to 13 residues. The DNA of the CDR3 is TGTGCCAGCAGTGACAGAAATAATTCACCCCTCCACTTT. It is translated as CASSDRNNSPLHF.

The V call is TRBV5-1, the J call TRBJ2-1, with 9 bases matching TRBD2. The V gene's germline CDR1 is SGHRS and CDR2 YFSETQ. The CDR3 consists of 18 residues. V shed 3 bases and J 6 bases; nucleotides not matched to a gene: 16. This CDR3 is CASSSYHIAGDGGNEQFF. CDR3 bases: TGCGCCAGCAGCTCCTATCATATAGCGGGAGATGGGGGCAATGAGCAGTTCTTC.

This clone was recorded once. The rearrangement joins TRBV5-1 to TRBJ1-2; tentative D call: TRBD1 (5 bases). The CDR3 is 14 residues long. Per germline, CDR1 SGHRS and CDR2 YFSETQ. V dropped 2 bases and J dropped 6 bases, with 14 bases sitting between them. CDR3 amino acids: CASSFLGGDDGYTF. CDR3 DNA sequence: TGCGCCAGCAGCTTTCTCGGAGGGGACGATGGCTACACCTTC.